This TCR beta chain originates from a study of T-cell memory formation after mild COVID-19. About the research overall: TCR clusters mostly belonged to single donors. Study results and limitations: Clones that got smaller from day 15 to 85 had even CD4/CD8, while clones growing later tipped toward CD4+. CD4+ clones that contracted lay mainly in CM and EM; CD8+ ones lay in EMRA. Within pre-infection memory, some responding clones were found, suggesting cross-reactive memory joined.

TCRdb reprocessed the 5' RACE reads via MiXCR and lists one record per CDR3 protein. The sample records fewer than 700,000 distinct CDR3 sequences, about a sixth being singletons. The CDR3 has 17 amino acids. Germline V lookup: CDR1 SEHNR, CDR2 FQNEAQ (reference sequence). J lost 0 bases, V lost 7 bases, and 13 bases had no gene match. For this clonotype: Antigen unknown.

J is TRBJ2-3 and V is TRBV7-9; 7 bases fit TRBD2. Sequencing was performed on PBMCs or a T cell subset sorted from them (not recorded which). The receptor was isolated from an adult woman who had mild COVID-19 (a few samples of this study predate the infection). Cell type and time point are not known. The CDR3 here is CASNLGSSGVSTDTQYF. CDR3 DNA sequence: TGTGCCAGCAACCTAGGGTCGAGCGGGGTTAGCACAGATACGCAGTATTTT.